This T cell receptor (beta chain) derives from a study of cytomegalovirus exposure and HLA in healthy donors. Researchers ran the PCR with 60 Vbeta and 13 Jbeta primers. Clones were sequenced by immunoSEQ multiplex PCR, and TCRdb holds only the in-frame ones, with some missing. This repertoire shows around 230,000 clones, approximately 79% found once; its top ten account for approximately 1.8%. Worth noting for this clone: The antigen is unknown.

V dropped 3 bases and J dropped 9 bases, with 17 bases sitting between them. The length of the CDR3 is 14 residues. Germline assignment: CDR1 LNHNV and CDR2 YYDKDF (reference sequence). Overall study findings and caveats: It was shown in a later analysis that HLA-associated TCR beta chains were more clonally expanded than other, equally common chains. In an earlier analysis, most TCR beta V segments were productive about 90% or about 30% of the time. Most TCR sequences showed up rarely, but some public TCRs showed up in many donors.

Sequenced: PBMCs. The rearrangement uses TRBV15 and TRBJ1-2; possible D gene TRBD1, 5 bases. The sequence came from a male donor in good health and CMV-seronegative. The CDR3 nucleotides read TGTGCCACCAGCAGTAACTTCGGGGGGTCCAGCTACACCTTC. Protein sequence: CATSSNFGGSSYTF.